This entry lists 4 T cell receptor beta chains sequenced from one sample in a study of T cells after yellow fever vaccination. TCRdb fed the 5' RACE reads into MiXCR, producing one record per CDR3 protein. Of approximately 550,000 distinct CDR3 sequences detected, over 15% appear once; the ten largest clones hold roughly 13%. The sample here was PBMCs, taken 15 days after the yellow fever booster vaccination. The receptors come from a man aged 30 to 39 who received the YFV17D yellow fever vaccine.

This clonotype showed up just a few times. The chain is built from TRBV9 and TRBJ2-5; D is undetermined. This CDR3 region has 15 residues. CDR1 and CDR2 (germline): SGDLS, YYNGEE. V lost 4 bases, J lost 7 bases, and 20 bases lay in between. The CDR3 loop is CASSPEGEEEGTQYF. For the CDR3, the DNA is TGTGCCAGCAGCCCCGAAGGAGAGGAAGAAGGGACCCAGTACTTC.

The CDR3 DNA reads as TGTGCCAGCTCACCAGCAACTAGCGGGACCTACGAGCAGTACTTC. This sequence encodes CASSPATSGTYEQYF. This chain joins TRBV18 and TRBJ2-7; TRBD2 agrees at 10 bases. This CDR3 region has 15 residues. CDR1 KGHSH and CDR2 LQKENI come from the germline V gene. Trimming removed 2 bases from V and 2 bases from J; junction bases left unmatched: 3.

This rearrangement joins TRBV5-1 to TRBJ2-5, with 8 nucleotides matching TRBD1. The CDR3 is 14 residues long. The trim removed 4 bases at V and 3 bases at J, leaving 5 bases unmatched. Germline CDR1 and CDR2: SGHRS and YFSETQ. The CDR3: CASSRDRIKETQYF. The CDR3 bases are TGCGCCAGCAGCCGGGACAGGATAAAAGAGACCCAGTACTTC.

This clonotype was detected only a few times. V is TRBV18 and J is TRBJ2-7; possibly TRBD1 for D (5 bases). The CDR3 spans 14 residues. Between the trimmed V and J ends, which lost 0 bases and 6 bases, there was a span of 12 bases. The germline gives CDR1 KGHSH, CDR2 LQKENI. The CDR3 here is CASSPPPGKAEQYF. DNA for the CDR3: TGTGCCAGCTCACCACCGCCAGGGAAGGCCGAGCAGTACTTC.